These T cell receptor beta chains were read from a single sample in a study of blood T cell repertoires in COVID-19. Here immunoSEQ multiplex PCR was the method, and the copy in TCRdb shows in-frame clones only, minus some. The table shows 250,000 or so clones, with around four fifths occurring only once. Specimen: peripheral blood. The receptors were sampled from a woman aged 60-70 years with active or convalescent COVID-19. CDR3s include the opening cysteine and the closing phenylalanine or tryptophan.

V	CDR3
TRBV30	CAWTPRRRGEKLFF
TRBV7-8	CASRLAGHTDTQYF
TRBV5-1	CASSTRQGANEQFF
TRBV19	CASTSTGLAGGPVYNEQFF
TRBV6-5	CASSSGRGNGYTF
TRBV4-1	CASSQYGVAGELFF
TRBV6-5	CASSHRGADYGYTF
TRBV10-3	CAIGDRGRMTQYF
TRBV19	CASSIGQVGELFF
TRBV28	CASRTPTGTTGELFF
TRBV2	CASSGQVLTYNEQFF
TRBV28	CASSFSVQGTYEQYF
TRBV19	CASRIQALANYGYTF
TRBV7-3	CASSHSGSSYNEQFF
TRBV7-6	CASSIRDRGVPGEKLFF
TRBV7-8	CASSLVSGAGTGGWSDQPQHF
TRBV20-1	CSASYSYEQYF
TRBV6-5	CASTYASEPGNTIYF
TRBV28	CASSSERTGRNTEAFF
TRBV6-2/TRBV6-3	CASSYRAYSGTGARNSPLHF
TRBV6-4	CASSRQFF
TRBV7-2	CATERQGYTEAFF
TRBV18	CASSRGQSSGANVLTF
TRBV19	CATSDDRSFGYTF
TRBV7-9	CASSTSGYGYTF
TRBV5-4	CASSWDRDNSPLHF
TRBV12-3/TRBV12-4	CASSLSNYEQYF
TRBV10-3	CATRGKIPTNEKLFF
TRBV11-3	CASSSYSGRAEDTQYF
TRBV29-1	CSVEEGGTEAFF
TRBV7-2	CASSLVGGLSQPQHF
TRBV27	CASSLSWGGFRTDTQYF
TRBV28	CASRRDRAQPQHF
TRBV2	CASSTDIPMPGGYTF
TRBV7-9	CASSLDSGGTGNTIYF
TRBV6-5	CASRGQGEETQYF